The 23 T cell receptor beta chains below all came from one sample that was sequenced in a study of shared clonotypes between healthy human individuals (dated by TCRdb to about 2020). The library was produced with the immunoSEQ multiplex PCR assay. TCRdb took this table from immuneACCESS and kept in-frame rearrangements with V and J called. Such tables lack part of the clones; where checked against another copy, unresolved V genes explain under half of the gap, and the rest is unexplained. This sample comprises 330,000 or so clones, 73% of them detected only once. The ten largest account for around 9.3% of the sample. The sample consisted of memory CD4+ T cells sorted from blood. The cell subset or site label corresponds to: CD45RA-negative fraction. These receptors came from a man aged 25-45 years in good health.

There are many counts of this clone. This chain joins TRBV7-9 and TRBJ1-2; 7 nucleotides line up with TRBD1. Germline V gene data show CDR1 as SEHNR and CDR2 as FQNEAQ (reference sequence). CDR3 length equals 16 residues. V lost 5 bases to trimming and J lost 4 bases; unmatched junction nucleotides: 13. The CDR3 is CASSPMGGQPGYGYTF. CDR3 coding DNA: TGTGCCAGCAGCCCGATGGGGGGACAGCCCGGCTATGGCTACACCTTC.

This chain uses TRBV14 with TRBJ2-1; D is undetermined. The CDR3 totals 12 residues. Trimming stripped 3 bases from V and 12 bases from J, with 12 bases between. CDR1 and CDR2 (germline): SGHDN, FVKESK. CDR3 in amino acids: CASSQGGPGQFF. In nucleotides, the CDR3 is TGTGCCAGCAGCCAGGGCGGTCCCGGGCAGTTCTTC.

This rearrangement joins TRBV18 to TRBJ2-3, with TRBD1 identical over 7 bases. CDR1 and CDR2 from the germline V gene are KGHSH and LQKENI. V was clipped by 2 bases and J by 5 bases; unmatched bases: 4. CDR3 size: 14 residues. CDR3 region: CASSPKTGLDTQYF. The CDR3 DNA is TGTGCCAGCTCACCAAAGACAGGGCTAGATACGCAGTATTTT.

This clone has just a few counts. Other nucleotide sequences in the sample specify the same CDR3. The genes are TRBV6-1 and TRBJ2-7; TRBD2 matches at 9 bases. The CDR3 totals 15 residues. The germline gives CDR1 MNHNS, CDR2 SASEGT. With 0 bases clipped from V and 0 bases from J, the junction kept 0 bases outside the gene matches. CDR3 loop: CASSEATSGSYEQYF. CDR3 DNA: TGTGCCAGCAGTGAAGCGACTAGCGGCTCCTACGAGCAGTACTTC.

Concerning this clone: Other DNA sequences in the sample encode the same CDR3. The chain carries TRBV15 and TRBJ2-7; D unresolved. Germline CDR1 is LNHNV and CDR2 is YYDKDF (reference sequence). The CDR3 runs 11 residues. V lost 3 bases, J lost 3 bases, and 3 bases lay in between. CDR3 in DNA: TGTGCCACCAGCAGGGGCTACGAGCAGTACTTC. Its translation is CATSRGYEQYF.

V is TRBV6-1 and J is TRBJ1-5, with a weak D call TRBD1 (5 bases). This CDR3 contains 15 residues. V lost 9 bases, J lost 0 bases, and 15 bases lay in between. Looked up from germline, CDR1 is MNHNS and CDR2 is SASEGT. This CDR3 is CASDSGTYSNQPQHF. CDR3 coding DNA: TGTGCCAGTGACAGTGGGACTTATAGCAATCAGCCCCAGCATTTT.

This clone was seen repeatedly, ten times or more. The sample holds other DNA sequences that translate to the same CDR3. The gene calls are TRBV19 and TRBJ2-7; D remains ambiguous. CDR3 length equals 13 residues. Trimming removed 2 bases at V and 0 bases at J, with 5 bases between. Germline V gives CDR1 LNHDA, CDR2 SQIVND (reference sequence). CDR3 nucleotide sequence: TGTGCCAGTAGTATACAGCGCTCCTACGAGCAGTACTTC. It is translated as CASSIQRSYEQYF.

In this sample, this clone turned up once. The chain carries TRBV5-6 and TRBJ1-2; perhaps TRBD1 as D (5 bases). Trimming removed 1 base at V and 1 base at J, with 14 bases between. Germline values: CDR1 SGHDT, CDR2 YYEEEE. This CDR3 is built from 16 residues. CDR3 nucleotide sequence: TGTGCCAGCAGCTTGTGGGGGTCCCCGAATAACTATGGCTACACCTTC. Its protein is CASSLWGSPNNYGYTF. The whole variable domain, filled in from reference TRBV5-6 and TRBJ1-2, reads DAGVTQSPTHLIKTRGQQVTLRCSPKSGHDTVSWYQQALGQGPQFIFQYYEEEERQRGNFPDRFSGHQFPNYSSELNVNALLLGDSALYLCASSLWGSPNNYGYTFGSGTRLTVV.

This clone was counted between two and nine times. The chain carries TRBV2 and TRBJ1-5, with no clear D. Germline V gene sequence: CDR1 SNHLY, CDR2 FYNNEI. The CDR3 contains 13 residues. The V gene lost 8 bases and the J gene lost 7 bases, with 15 bases spanning the gap. The CDR3 spells CASGVVPGQPQHF. CDR3 bases: TGTGCCAGCGGAGTGGTTCCGGGGCAGCCCCAGCATTTT.

This clone appeared a few times. V gene TRBV28 combines with J gene TRBJ1-2; D is undetermined. This CDR3 has 11 residues. In germline, CDR1 is MDHEN, CDR2 SYDVKM. V was cut by 2 bases and J by 7 bases, with 5 bases left in between. For the CDR3, the DNA is TGTGCCAGCAGTTTAAAGTTTGGCTACACCTTC. Encoded protein: CASSLKFGYTF.

Only one count was recorded for this clone. The chain joins TRBV6-1 to TRBJ2-7, with D possibly matching TRBD2 (6 bases). The CDR3 length is 14 residues. Germline V gives CDR1 MNHNS, CDR2 SASEGT. Trimming took off 6 bases at V and 6 bases at J, with 18 bases between the two ends. The CDR3 sequence: CASSRSTSRGEQYF. The DNA for the CDR3 is TGTGCCAGCAGCCGATCTACTAGCCGCGGCGAGCAGTACTTC.

Only a few counts were recorded for this clone. The V and J genes are TRBV6-1 and TRBJ2-1, with D possibly TRBD2 on 5 matching bases. Germline CDR1 reads MNHNS; CDR2 reads SASEGT. The germline V and J ends were trimmed by 6 bases and 3 bases, with 9 bases remaining between them. The CDR3 has 13 residues. The CDR3 is CASRRAHYNEQFF. For the CDR3, the DNA is TGTGCCAGCAGGAGGGCCCACTACAATGAGCAGTTCTTC.

This clone turned up a few times. V and J are TRBV21-1 and TRBJ2-7; the table names TRBD2, a call not compared with the DNA. TRBV21-1 is noted as a pseudogene. This CDR3 is built from 13 residues. The CDR3 spells CATRGGRPYEQYF. The CDR3 DNA is TGTGCCACCAGGGGGGGACGGCCCTACGAGCAGTACTTC.

The chain has TRBV28 and TRBJ1-5; D possibly corresponds to TRBD1 (6 bases). Germline V lookup: CDR1 MDHEN, CDR2 SYDVKM. With 6 bases removed from V and 2 bases from J, the gap between germline ends came to 20 bases. CDR3 length: 17 amino acids. The DNA for the CDR3 is TGTGCCAGCAGCGCTCCCCCGTGGGGGCTGGGCAATCAGCCCCAGCATTTT. Translation gives CASSAPPWGLGNQPQHF.

The genes are TRBV18 and TRBJ2-3; 8 bases fit TRBD2. Trimming took 3 bases from V and 3 from J; bases not matched to a gene: 8. Germline V CDR1 and CDR2: KGHSH, LQKENI. CDR3 size: 16 residues. CDR3 in amino acids: CASSPAGSGSTDTQYF. The CDR3 DNA reads as TGTGCCAGCTCACCCGCGGGGAGCGGGAGTACAGATACGCAGTATTTT.

This rearrangement joins TRBV10-3 to TRBJ2-1; no definite D call. This CDR3 is 12 amino acids long. Germline CDR1 and CDR2: ENHRY and SYGVKD. Trimming took off 10 bases at V and 7 bases at J, with 14 bases between the two ends. CDR3 sequence: CATARTDNEQFF. The CDR3 region has the DNA TGTGCCACAGCCCGGACCGATAATGAGCAGTTCTTC.

In nucleotides, the CDR3 is TGCGCCAGCAGCTCATGGACAGGGGGCATGTATTCCTACGAGCAGTACTTC. Protein product: CASSSWTGGMYSYEQYF. The chain recombines TRBV5-1 with TRBJ2-7; 11 nucleotides line up with TRBD1. Germline lookup yields CDR1 SGHRS and CDR2 YFSETQ. Trimming at V came to 3 bases and at J to 1 base, leaving 9 bases not matched to a gene. The CDR3 runs 17 residues.

The chain links TRBV7-2 to TRBJ2-3; a possible D gene is TRBD2 (6 bases). Looked up from germline, CDR1 is SGHTA and CDR2 is FQGNSA. The germline V and J ends were trimmed by 1 base and 1 base, with 9 bases remaining between them. The CDR3 spans 15 residues. CDR3 region: CASSLGTIRTDTQYF. CDR3 in DNA: TGTGCCAGCAGCTTAGGGACTATTCGCACAGATACGCAGTATTTT.

The chain uses TRBV5-1 and TRBJ2-5; TRBD1 matches at 8 bases. This CDR3 spans 17 amino acids. Germline V gene sequence: CDR1 SGHRS, CDR2 YFSETQ. V was pared by 2 bases and J by 1 base, with 10 bases of the junction left unmatched. This CDR3 reads CASSFRGQGFPQETQYF. The CDR3 nucleotides are TGCGCCAGCAGCTTCCGAGGACAGGGCTTTCCCCAAGAGACCCAGTACTTC.

The chain recombines TRBV7-2 with TRBJ2-1; D possibly corresponds to TRBD2 (6 bases). Germline CDR1 reads SGHTA; CDR2 reads FQGNSA. This CDR3 is 14 amino acids long. V lost 1 base and J 5 bases, leaving 9 bases between the germline ends. The CDR3 reads CASSLGGIHNEQFF. Here the CDR3 DNA reads TGTGCCAGCAGCTTAGGCGGGATTCACAATGAGCAGTTCTTC.

This clone turned up a few times. This chain uses TRBV7-3 with TRBJ2-7; possibly TRBD2 for D (6 bases). V was pared by 2 bases and J by 2 bases, with 13 bases between. Germline V CDR1 and CDR2: SGHTA, FQGTGA. The CDR3 is 15 amino acids. The CDR3 spells CASSLSAGRAYEQYF. The CDR3 DNA reads TGTGCCAGCAGCTTATCGGCGGGACGTGCCTACGAGCAGTACTTC.

The J gene is TRBJ1-1, the V gene TRBV10-2; 9 bases are shared with TRBD1. Germline V CDR1 and CDR2: WSHSY, SAAADI. V lost 6 bases and J lost 1; bases outside the gene matches: 9. The CDR3 sequence is 16 residues long. CDR3 coding DNA: TGCGCCAGCAGGAACCGGAACAGGGGGCAGAACACTGAAGCTTTCTTT. Translated, it gives CASRNRNRGQNTEAFF.

The J gene is TRBJ2-1, the V gene TRBV27, with 7 bases fitting TRBD1. CDR1 and CDR2 (germline): MNHEY, SMNVEV (reference sequence). V shed 6 bases and J 0 bases; nucleotides not matched to a gene: 5. This CDR3 has 15 amino acids. CDR3 residues: CASSPDRASYNEQFF. CDR3 coding DNA: TGTGCCAGCAGCCCAGACAGGGCCTCCTACAATGAGCAGTTCTTC.